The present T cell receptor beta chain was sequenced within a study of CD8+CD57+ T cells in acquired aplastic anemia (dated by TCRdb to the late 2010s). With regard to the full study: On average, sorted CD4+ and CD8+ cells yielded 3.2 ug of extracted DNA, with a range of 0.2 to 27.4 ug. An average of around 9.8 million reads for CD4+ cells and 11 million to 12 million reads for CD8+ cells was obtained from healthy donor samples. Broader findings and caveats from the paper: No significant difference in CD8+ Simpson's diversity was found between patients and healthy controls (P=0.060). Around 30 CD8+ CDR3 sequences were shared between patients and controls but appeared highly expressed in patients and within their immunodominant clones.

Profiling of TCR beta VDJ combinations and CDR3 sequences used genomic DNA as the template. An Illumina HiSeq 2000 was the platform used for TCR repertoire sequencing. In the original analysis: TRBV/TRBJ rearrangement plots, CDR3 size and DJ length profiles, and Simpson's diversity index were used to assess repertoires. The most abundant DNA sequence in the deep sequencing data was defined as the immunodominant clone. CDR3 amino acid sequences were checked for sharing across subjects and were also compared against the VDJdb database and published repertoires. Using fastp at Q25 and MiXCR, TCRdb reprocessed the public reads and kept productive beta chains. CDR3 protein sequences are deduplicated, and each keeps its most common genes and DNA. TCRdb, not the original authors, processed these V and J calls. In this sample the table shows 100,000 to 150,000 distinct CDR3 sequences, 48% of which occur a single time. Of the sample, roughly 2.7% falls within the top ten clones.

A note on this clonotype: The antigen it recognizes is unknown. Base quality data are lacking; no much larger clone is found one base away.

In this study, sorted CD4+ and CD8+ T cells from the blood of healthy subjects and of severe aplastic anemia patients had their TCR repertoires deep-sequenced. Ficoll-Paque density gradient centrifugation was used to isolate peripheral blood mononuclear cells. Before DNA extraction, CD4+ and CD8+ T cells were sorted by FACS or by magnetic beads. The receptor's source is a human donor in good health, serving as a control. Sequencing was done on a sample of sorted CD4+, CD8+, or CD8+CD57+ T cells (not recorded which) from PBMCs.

Here is the DNA: TGCAGCGTTGAAAGGATTACGAACACTGAAGCTTTCTTT. Its amino acids are CSVERITNTEAFF. Recombination connected TRBV29-1 to TRBJ1-1; no D segment can be confidently identified. Per the germline V gene, SQVTM is the CDR1 and ANQGSEA is the CDR2. V is cut by 2 bases and J by 1 base, and the space between the germline ends is 8 bases. Measured from the cysteine to the phenylalanine, the CDR3 is 13 residues long. Only CDR3 DNA is held: 39 bases, read in frame from base 1.